One sample yielded the 4 T cell receptor beta chains listed below, sequenced in a study of CD8 T cells in Susac syndrome. Reverse transcription of roughly 0.5 to 1 ug RNA was carried out with random hexamers. TCRdb analysed the immunoSEQ multiplex PCR reads with MiXCR anew, one entry per CDR3 protein. The sample has approximately 110,000 distinct CDR3 sequences, about 92% seen once. Material for sequencing was CD8+ T cells from PBMCs. The receptors were sampled from a human donor with multiple sclerosis.

The rearrangement uses TRBV4-1 and TRBJ2-4; a possible D gene is TRBD1 (5 bases). Trimming left V 2 bases short and J 2 bases short, with 16 bases between. The length of the CDR3 is 17 residues. CDR1 and CDR2 (germline): MGHRA, YSYEKL. CDR3 DNA: TGCGCCAGCAGCCAATCCGGCGGTCAGGGCCCCAAAAACATTCAGTACTTC. This gives the protein CASSQSGGQGPKNIQYF.

The gene calls are TRBV5-1 and TRBJ1-1, with unresolved D. Deletions cut 6 bases from V and 3 bases from J, with 6 bases between. CDR3 length: 11 residues. The germline V gene encodes CDR1 SGHRS and CDR2 YFSETQ. CDR3 in DNA: TGCGCCAGCACTTCCGACACTGAAGCTTTCTTT. It specifies CASTSDTEAFF.

The chain couples TRBV6-5 to TRBJ1-2; a weak D match, TRBD1 (5 bases). CDR1 is MNHEY, CDR2 SVGAGI, per germline. This CDR3 spans 16 amino acids. V was clipped by 2 bases and J by 6 bases, with 19 bases between them. DNA of the CDR3: TGTGCCAGCAGTTACGTTGCAGGAGGGGCGGCCGATGGCTACACCTTC. Protein product: CASSYVAGGAADGYTF.

The V call is TRBV29-1, the J call TRBJ2-1, with TRBD2 identical over 10 bases. This CDR3 region has 13 residues. With V trimmed by 5 bases and J by 8 bases, 6 bases remained unmatched. CDR1 SQVTM and CDR2 ANQGSEA come from the germline V gene. DNA of the CDR3: TGCAGCGTTCCAGCGGGAGGGCTTCATGAGCAGTTCTTC. As protein: CSVPAGGLHEQFF.